This record covers a single T cell receptor beta chain. This clone has only one observation. The clone's antigen remains unknown. Base qualities are not provided; no much larger clone lies one nucleotide away. These data are taken from a study of blood T cell repertoires in COVID-19 (TCRdb year 2020). Regarding the complete study: Samples from collaborators originated in the United States, Italy and Spain and spanned both the acute and convalescent phases of COVID-19. The dataset comprised deeply sampled blood TCRbeta repertoires from subjects exposed to, actively infected with, or recovered from COVID-19. The sample metadata nearly always contained a de-identified subject ID, COVID-19 status, age in years and sex. The material from the prospective study consisted of cDNA or gDNA derived from T cells, B-cell-depleted T cells, or PBMCs. HLA class I and class II types, where available, came from metadata supplied by the sample provider rather than from assay-based typing. Samples came from the ongoing ImmuneRACE study (first 160 participants) plus 1,254 subjects from 6 global collaborators. The repertoires were made available in a free public database intended to serve as a resource for research on the immune response to SARS-CoV-2. Summary of the overall study and its limitations: Clinical and demographic metadata were provided uncurated, with the amount varying by source and participant.

TCRbeta CDR3 regions were amplified from genomic DNA using the immunoSEQ Assay, a bias-controlled multiplex PCR. The source study handled its data this way. The number of nucleated cells in each sample was estimated from the amplification of reference gene primers within the assay. Sequence reads were collapsed and filtered to measure the absolute abundance of every unique TCRbeta CDR3 rearrangement. For each sample, productive Simpson clonality was calculated by taking the square root of Simpson's diversity index across productive rearrangements. Not all clones reach the TCRdb copy of this immuneACCESS table, which keeps in-frame sequences only. Checked studies attribute under half of the gap to unresolved V genes and leave the rest unexplained. V and J calls and clone size are as listed in that table; D and trimming were resolved from the DNA. This sample comprises a few hundred thousand clones, 83% of them detected only once. The top ten clonotypes cover approximately 1.1% of the sample.

V loses 1 base of germline sequence and J loses 2 bases, and the interval between the two ends is 9 bases. The CDR3 covers 15 residues, taking in both the cysteine and the phenylalanine. Only the CDR3 part of the read is kept: 45 bases, read in frame from the first base. CDR1 and CDR2 are drawn from the germline V gene: SGHVS, FQNEAQ. Whole blood was collected in K2EDTA tubes by collaborating institutions according to the institutions' own protocols. For TCRbeta analysis, collaborator samples were shipped as frozen whole blood, as isolated PBMCs, or as DNA extracted from either sample type. The sequenced sample was peripheral blood. This clonotype originated in a woman between 45 and 60 years old with acute or convalescent COVID-19. The chain is encoded by TRBV7-8 joined to TRBJ1-5; TRBD1 is a weak D gene call, 6 bases matching. The nucleotide sequence is TGTGCCAGCAGCTTAGACAGGGCAGGCAATCAGCCCCAGCATTTT. The resulting protein is CASSLDRAGNQPQHF.